The 27 T cell receptor beta chains reported below all come from one sample, sequenced in a study of blood T cell repertoires in COVID-19 (TCRdb year 2020). Library generation was performed with the immunoSEQ multiplex PCR assay. The clones in this table, taken by TCRdb from immuneACCESS, are in-frame only. Not every clone is retained; where verified, under half of the shortfall comes from an unresolved V gene, and the cause of the rest is unknown. The table for this sample lists a few hundred thousand clones; 70% to 90% of them were counted only once. Together, the top ten hold approximately 4.2% of the sample. The source material was PBMCs or T cells enriched from blood (not recorded which). These receptor sequences come from a woman aged 25 to 39 who had recovered from COVID-19.

The chain uses TRBV5-8 and TRBJ2-2, with 9 nucleotides matching TRBD1. The V and J ends lost 4 bases and 7 bases, in that order; junction bases with no gene match: 5. Germline V gives CDR1 SGHTS, CDR2 YDEGEE. The CDR3 contains 14 residues. CDR3 loop: CASSPGTGYGELFF. The CDR3 DNA reads as TGTGCCAGCAGCCCCGGGACAGGGTACGGGGAGCTGTTTTTT.

V and J are TRBV9 and TRBJ2-2; tentative D call: TRBD2 (5 bases). Germline values: CDR1 SGDLS, CDR2 YYNGEE. CDR3 length equals 14 residues. The V end was cut by 4 bases, the J end by 1 base, with 8 bases between. The CDR3 spells CASSLDLNTGELFF. In DNA, the CDR3 is TGTGCCAGCAGCCTGGACTTGAACACCGGGGAGCTGTTTTTT.

A note on this clone: The same CDR3 also results from other DNA sequences found in this sample. The chain joins TRBV5-1 to TRBJ1-1; the match to TRBD1 covers 8 bases. Per the germline V gene, CDR1 is SGHRS and CDR2 is YFSETQ. This CDR3 has 15 amino acids. The junction had 2 bases not matched to a gene; V was cut back by 0 bases and J by 1 base. CDR3 in DNA: TGCGCCAGCAGCTTGGGGCAGGGGGCGAACACTGAAGCTTTCTTT. This translates into CASSLGQGANTEAFF.

The chain recombines TRBV21-1 with TRBJ1-5; the D call TRBD1 from the table was never checked on the DNA. TRBV21-1 constitutes a pseudogene. The CDR3 totals 17 residues. CDR3 sequence reads: CASILPQGTPGGQPQHF. CDR3 coding DNA: TGTGCCAGCATTCTACCTCAGGGGACCCCAGGGGGTCAGCCCCAGCATTTT.

The genes are TRBV2 and TRBJ1-6, with D possibly being TRBD1 (5 bases). Per germline, CDR1 SNHLY and CDR2 FYNNEI. The V gene lost 6 bases and the J gene lost 1 base, with 10 bases spanning the gap. This CDR3 has 15 amino acids. The CDR3 DNA reads TGTGCCAGCAGCCCCGGGGGATCCTATAATTCACCCCTCCACTTT. Encoded protein: CASSPGGSYNSPLHF.

The table lists this clone with a few counts. J is TRBJ2-1 and V is TRBV11-2; D is uncertain. Deletions cut 4 bases from V and 0 bases from J, with 13 bases between. CDR3 size: 16 residues. CDR1 is SGHAT and CDR2 is FQNNGV in the germline V gene. The CDR3 sequence is CASSSLKPSSYNEQFF. DNA of the CDR3: TGTGCCAGCAGCTCACTAAAGCCCAGCTCCTACAATGAGCAGTTCTTC.

In this sample, this clone turned up many times. The J gene is TRBJ2-1, the V gene TRBV6-2 or TRBV6-3; 9 nucleotides align to TRBD1. The V gene end was trimmed by 2 bases and the J gene end by 3 bases; junction bases not matched to a gene: 2. This CDR3 has 15 amino acids. Germline CDR1 is MNHEY and CDR2 is SVGEGT. For the CDR3, the DNA is TGTGCCAGCAGTTACGCGGGACAGGGCTACAATGAGCAGTTCTTC. This codes for CASSYAGQGYNEQFF.

The chain couples TRBV14 to TRBJ1-3, with D hard to call. From germline, CDR1 is SGHDN and CDR2 FVKESK. The CDR3 is 14 residues long. V was pared by 0 bases and J by 1 base, with 4 bases between. CDR3 amino acids: CASSQDRSGNTIYF. CDR3 sequence (DNA): TGTGCCAGCAGCCAAGATCGTTCTGGAAACACCATATATTTT.

The chain links TRBV2 to TRBJ2-2; possibly TRBD1 for D (6 bases). Trimming stripped 4 bases from V and 6 bases from J, with 9 bases between. The CDR3 totals 13 residues. Germline loops: CDR1 SNHLY, CDR2 FYNNEI. CDR3 nucleotide sequence: TGTGCCAGCAGTGTGAACAGGGCCGGGGAGCTGTTTTTT. Translating it yields CASSVNRAGELFF.

This clone showed up just a few times. The J gene is TRBJ1-5, the V gene TRBV2; TRBD1 agrees at 10 bases. The V and J ends lost 6 bases and 5 bases, in that order; junction bases with no gene match: 1. CDR1 and CDR2 (germline): SNHLY, FYNNEI. The CDR3 totals 13 residues. The CDR3 bases are TGTGCCAGCAGGACAGGGGGCCATCAGCCCCAGCATTTT. This encodes CASRTGGHQPQHF.

The chain employs TRBV6-4 and TRBJ2-1, with 15 bases matching TRBD2. With V trimmed by 0 bases and J by 6 bases, 9 bases remained unmatched. Germline V CDR1 and CDR2: MRHNA, SNTAGT. This CDR3 is built from 19 residues. CDR3 in amino acids: CASSDSGLAGGTSGNEQFF. In DNA form, the CDR3 reads TGTGCCAGCAGTGACTCTGGACTAGCGGGAGGGACTTCGGGCAATGAGCAGTTCTTC.

The chain couples TRBV7-9 to TRBJ1-3, with D hard to call. Germline values: CDR1 SEHNR, CDR2 FQNEAQ (reference sequence). The CDR3 consists of 15 residues. V lost 1 base to trimming and J lost 4 bases, with 11 bases between them. The CDR3 loop reads CASSLVGEGGNTIYF. The CDR3 region has the DNA TGTGCCAGCAGCTTAGTGGGAGAAGGCGGAAACACCATATATTTT.

As DNA, the CDR3 is TGCGCCAGCAGCTCCGACAACCTGAACACCGGGGAGCTGTTTTTT. It specifies CASSSDNLNTGELFF. The chain has TRBV5-1 and TRBJ2-2; no clear D. The germline V gene has CDR1 SGHRS and CDR2 YFSETQ. The length of the CDR3 is 15 residues. The V gene lost 3 bases and the J gene lost 1 base, with 10 bases spanning the gap. The full variable domain, in which reference TRBV5-1 and TRBJ2-2 provide the parts outside the CDR3, is KAGVTQTPRYLIKTRGQQVTLSCSPISGHRSVSWYQQTPGQGLQFLFEYFSETQRNKGNFPGRFSGRQFSNSRSEMNVSTLELGDSALYLCASSSDNLNTGELFFGEGSRLTVL.

V gene TRBV7-2 combines with J gene TRBJ1-2; no clear D gene. V shed 6 bases and J shed 8 bases, with 13 bases lying between them. The CDR3 sequence is 12 residues long. Germline CDR1 and CDR2: SGHTA and FQGNSA. CDR3 loop: CASRQDPEGYTF. The CDR3 nucleotides read TGTGCCAGCAGACAAGACCCGGAGGGCTACACCTTC.

This clone was found many times. The chain employs TRBV2 and TRBJ1-1, with D tentatively TRBD1 (5 bases). Looked up from germline, CDR1 is SNHLY and CDR2 is FYNNEI. V lost 3 bases and J 10 bases, leaving 15 bases between the germline ends. The CDR3 is 13 amino acids. CDR3 nucleotide sequence: TGTGCCAGCAGTGATGTCGGCAGGGCTCTAGCTTTCTTT. This encodes CASSDVGRALAFF.

This chain links TRBV27 with TRBJ2-7, with D possibly matching TRBD1 (5 bases). The V and J ends lost 8 bases and 3 bases respectively, with 14 bases between them. Germline V gene data show CDR1 as MNHEY and CDR2 as SMNVEV (reference sequence). The CDR3 has 13 amino acids. The CDR3 spells CASGWAQGYEQYF. In nucleotides, the CDR3 is TGTGCCAGCGGCTGGGCTCAGGGCTACGAGCAGTACTTC.

V and J are TRBV28 and TRBJ1-2; D possibly corresponds to TRBD1 (5 bases). The germline CDR1 and CDR2 sequences are MDHEN and SYDVKM. Trimming shortened V by 6 bases and J by 2 bases, and 10 bases separated the two germline ends. The CDR3 is 13 amino acids. CDR3 nucleotides: TGTGCCAGCAGCCCAGACAGCAACTATGGCTACACCTTC. It specifies CASSPDSNYGYTF.

The J gene is TRBJ1-1, the V gene TRBV7-6, with D possibly matching TRBD1 (5 bases). V shed 3 bases and J shed 3 bases, with 8 bases lying between them. The CDR3 has 13 residues. In germline, CDR1 is SGHVS, CDR2 FNYEAQ. The CDR3 is CASSLTGDTEAFF. The CDR3 DNA is TGTGCCAGCAGCTTGACGGGGGACACTGAAGCTTTCTTT.

The chain employs TRBV4-2 and TRBJ2-3; 12 positions agree with TRBD2. Germline V gives CDR1 LGHNA, CDR2 YNFKEQ. Trimming removed 1 base from V and 0 bases from J; junction bases left unmatched: 5. The CDR3 covers 18 residues. The CDR3 is CASSQGTSGDLSTDTQYF. CDR3 in DNA: TGTGCCAGCAGCCAAGGGACTAGCGGGGACCTCAGCACAGATACGCAGTATTTT.

The rearrangement joins TRBV28 to TRBJ1-2, with 10 bases matching TRBD1. CDR3 length: 15 amino acids. Germline CDR1 is MDHEN and CDR2 is SYDVKM. Trimming took 5 bases from V and 8 from J; bases not matched to a gene: 11. CDR3 sequence reads: CASSLGQGRAGGYTF. CDR3 coding DNA: TGTGCCAGCAGTCTGGGACAGGGGAGGGCAGGAGGCTACACCTTC.

The V gene is TRBV5-5, the J gene TRBJ2-7; TRBD1 aligns across 8 bases. In germline, CDR1 is SGHKS, CDR2 YYEKEE (reference sequence). V dropped 3 bases and J dropped 6; count of bases not matched to a gene: 2. This CDR3 has 12 residues. CDR3 sequence reads: CASSYTGGEQYF. Written as DNA, the CDR3 is TGTGCCAGCAGCTATACAGGGGGCGAGCAGTACTTC.

The chain carries TRBV28 and TRBJ1-1; 8 nucleotides align to TRBD1. This CDR3 is 14 amino acids long. Germline CDR1 and CDR2: MDHEN and SYDVKM. J was trimmed by 5 bases and V by 7 bases; bases with no gene match: 9. The CDR3 DNA reads as TGTGCCAGCATTACAGGGGGGTTAAGGACTGAAGCTTTCTTT. Its translation: CASITGGLRTEAFF.

The chain joins TRBV14 to TRBJ1-2, with a tentative D call TRBD1 (5 bases). CDR1 is SGHDN, CDR2 FVKESK, per germline. Trimming left V 0 bases short and J 5 bases short, with 19 bases between. This CDR3 is built from 17 residues. CDR3: CASSQDTFAGDYYGYTF. CDR3 coding DNA: TGTGCCAGCAGCCAAGACACTTTTGCGGGGGACTATTATGGCTACACCTTC. The variable domain in full, completed from reference TRBV14 and TRBJ1-2, reads EAGVTQFPSHSVIEKGQTVTLRCDPISGHDNLYWYRRVMGKEIKFLLHFVKESKQDESGMPNNRFLAERTGGTYSTLKVQPAELEDSGVYFCASSQDTFAGDYYGYTFGSGTRLTVV.

This chain links TRBV15 with TRBJ1-1; a weak D match, TRBD1 (5 bases). The ends were cut back, 10 bases at V and 1 base at J, with 10 bases in the middle. This CDR3 has 12 residues. Germline V gene lookup returns CDR1 LNHNV and CDR2 YYDKDF (reference sequence). CDR3 nucleotide sequence: TGTGCCATACAGGTGAGGAACACTGAAGCTTTCTTT. Translation gives CAIQVRNTEAFF.

The chain carries TRBV7-9 and TRBJ2-7, with D perhaps matching TRBD2 (7 bases). Germline V CDR1 and CDR2: SEHNR, FQNEAQ (reference sequence). V lost 1 base, J lost 2 bases, and 12 bases lay in between. The CDR3 is 15 residues long. In DNA form, the CDR3 reads TGTGCCAGCAGCTTAGAGGGGGGACTAACCTACGAGCAGTACTTC. Residues: CASSLEGGLTYEQYF.

The rearrangement joins TRBV7-6 to TRBJ2-5; the match to TRBD2 covers 8 bases. Germline V gene sequence: CDR1 SGHVS, CDR2 FNYEAQ. The CDR3 length is 14 residues. V trimming: 5 bases; J trimming: 5 bases; junction bases outside the gene matches: 7. The CDR3 nucleotides read TGTGCCAGCAGCCCGGGACTAGTGGCTGAGACCCAGTACTTC. It translates to CASSPGLVAETQYF. The entire variable domain, with the rest obtained from reference TRBV7-6 and TRBJ2-5, is as follows: GAGVSQSPRYKVTKRGQDVALRCDPISGHVSLYWYRQALGQGPEFLTYFNYEAQQDKSGLPNDRFSAERPEGSISTLTIQRTEQRDSAMYRCASSPGLVAETQYFGPGTRLLVL.

The chain employs TRBV10-2 and TRBJ1-1, with 9 bases lining up with TRBD1. The CDR3 consists of 17 residues. Germline V gene data show CDR1 as WSHSY and CDR2 as SAAADI. The V segment lost 4 bases and the J segment 1 base; nucleotides outside the gene matches: 10. The CDR3 loop reads CASSVFAGTGSNTEAFF. The DNA for the CDR3 is TGCGCCAGCAGTGTTTTCGCCGGGACAGGGTCGAACACTGAAGCTTTCTTT.